Here is one TCR beta chain with its context. Primers included in the PCR were 60 Vbeta and 13 Jbeta primers. Sequencing used immunoSEQ multiplex PCR; TCRdb keeps in-frame clones, though not all of them. Its table records about 130,000 clones. The data were obtained in a study of cytomegalovirus exposure and HLA in healthy donors. The sequencing sample was made of PBMCs. This TCR was sampled from a woman in her 40s in good health and CMV-seropositive.

CDR3 bases: TGTGCCAGCAGCGTAGGGGTCGGGACAGAAAACAAAAACATTCAGTACTTC. Its translation: CASSVGVGTENKNIQYF. The chain links TRBV9 to TRBJ2-4; 7 positions match TRBD1. This CDR3 has 17 amino acids. Looked up from germline, CDR1 is SGDLS and CDR2 is YYNGEE. V shed 0 bases, J shed 3 bases, and the junction held 9 bases outside the gene matches. The entire variable domain, with the rest obtained from reference TRBV9 and TRBJ2-4, is as follows: DSGVTQTPKHLITATGQRVTLRCSPRSGDLSVYWYQQSLDQGLQFLIQYYNGEERAKGNILERFSAQQFPDLHSELNLSSLELGDSALYFCASSVGVGTENKNIQYFGAGTRLSVL.